This T cell receptor beta chain comes out of a study of regulatory T cells in long-lasting Graves disease (TCRdb year 2021). Notes on the research overall: Newly diagnosed Graves' disease patients had taken antithyroid drugs for less than 3 months. The study was conducted in China and was registered as a clinical trial. Peripheral blood TCR sequencing and RNA sequencing compared persistent Graves' disease patients with newly diagnosed Graves' disease patients. A total of 35 or so samples were covered by TCR sequencing, comprising around 13 persistent and around 20 newly diagnosed Graves' disease patients. Overall results and qualifications from the work: TRBV28, TRBJ1-2 and TRBJ2-5 were preferentially used in persistent disease, while TRBV20-1 and TRBJ2-1 were favored in newly diagnosed disease. Compared with newly diagnosed patients, persistent Graves' disease patients had lower TCR Shannon entropy and fewer highly expanded clones, which suggests clonal expansion. A larger number of public clonotypes was shared among persistent patients (more than 2,500) than among newly diagnosed patients (about 990). The authors noted that the small sample size was a limitation that may lower accuracy. Sequencing and analysis were restricted to the TCR beta chain. The study examined only peripheral blood because the primary lesion, thyroid tissue, could not be accessed.

This sample's time point label indicates: newly diagnosed GD, antithyroid drugs for less than 3 months. For both TCR sequencing and RNA sequencing, RNA was extracted from PBMCs in TRIzol. The diagnosis of Graves' disease followed American Thyroid Association guidelines. Patients were recruited from an endocrinology department in Xi'an, China. Each patient gave around 9.2 milliliters of peripheral blood, collected in an EDTA anticoagulant tube. Ficoll Paque Plus density gradient separation was used to isolate PBMCs, and no additional T cell sorting was done. An Agilent 2100 Bioanalyzer and agarose gel were used to check RNA quality, and a NanoDrop 2000 was used to measure RNA concentration. The CDR3, cysteine through phenylalanine, is 15 amino acids long. Only the CDR3 part of the read is kept: 45 bases, read in frame from the first base. Per the germline V gene (reference sequence), MNHEY is the CDR1 and SMNVEV is the CDR2.

On this clonotype itself: This receptor's antigen is unknown. One junction end disagrees with the germline gene, perhaps due to a read error.

The library was prepared using multiplex PCR. TCRdb shows the sequencer as Illumina HiSeq 4000. To build TCR beta libraries, CDR3 regions were amplified by Arm-PCR using iRepertoire HTBI primers. Before sequencing, the PCR products went through gel purification. Per the source publication's procedure: Across samples, about 64 TRBV and 13 to 15 TRBJ segments were identified and used for gene usage analysis of CDR3 amino acid clonotypes. COPE and FqMerger were used to merge filtered high-quality paired reads into contigs. BLAST was used to align contigs to IMGT TRBV, TRBD and TRBJ reference genes, with CDR3 defined following IMGT. Highly expanded clones were defined as clonotypes with a frequency above 0.1%. Shannon entropy was used to measure repertoire diversity, and the Gini coefficient was used to measure V-J evenness. A clonotype found in more than one individual was treated as public. TCRdb reanalyzed the raw reads on its own, using fastp at Q25 for trimming and MiXCR for clone calling, and kept in-frame beta chains. Each CDR3 protein gets just one entry, which takes the most common genes and DNA from the rows behind it. The authors' filters were not applied to this entry. The sample records approximately 390,000 distinct CDR3 sequences, under 20% of which are singletons. The ten largest account for roughly a fifth of the sample.

This sample also belongs to another study, concerning T cells in Graves' hyperthyroidism and ophthalmopathy. As that second study puts it: Stable Graves' hyperthyroidism was defined as no progression to ophthalmopathy during 18 months of follow-up. Hyperthyroidism patients were newly diagnosed, had a disease duration of under 2 months, and were aged 18 to 65 years. The study excluded patients with uncontrolled infections, other autoimmune diseases, pregnancy or lactation. Diagnoses relied on clinical symptoms, serum thyroxine and TRAb, thyroid ultrasound and orbital computed tomography. A first-round RT-PCR of the TCR CDR3 used the HTBI primer set with the Qiagen OneStep RT-PCR kit. Most expanded thyroid clonotypes (frequency above 0.001) were also detected in blood, suggesting blood repertoires may reflect thyroid immune responses. A 13 V-J signature model separated ophthalmopathy from stable hyperthyroidism, with 87.88% sensitivity and 81.08% specificity in cross-validation and 80%/75% in testing. In validation, the model predicted progression to ophthalmopathy a median of roughly six months before onset, with roughly 70% sensitivity and 72.22% specificity. A discovery cohort of about 95 patients, approximately 45 with Graves' ophthalmopathy and approximately 57 with stable Graves' hyperthyroidism, was used to find distinguishing TCR V-J signatures. Whether ophthalmopathy could be predicted prospectively was tested in an independent validation cohort made up of fewer than 20 hyperthyroidism patients plus 17 patients who later progressed to ophthalmopathy. For training and testing, the 100 or so patients in the discovery cohort were randomly divided in a 7:3 ratio. The study also compared thyroid tissue and blood T-cell repertoires from about six Graves' hyperthyroidism patients. After sampling, hyperthyroidism patients received methimazole starting at 30 mg daily, and ophthalmopathy patients received high-dose intravenous methylprednisolone. The libraries were constructed in a second round of multiplex PCR and then size-selected and purified. The libraries were sequenced on an Illumina HiSeq2000 using paired-end 100 bp reads. Raw data were processed with SOAPnuke, discarding reads with adapters, uncalled bases, mean Phred below 15, or no exact constant-primer or identifier match. COPE v1.2.5 was used to merge the high-quality paired reads, and each unique nucleotide sequence was defined as a clonotype. MiTCR v1.1 was used to align clonotypes to the IMGT TRBV, TRBD and TRBJ reference segments. The analysis included only V-J combinations with a frequency above 0.0001, which together covered more than 99% of the repertoires. A TCS score was defined as the ratio between F50 (clonal expansion) and ExV (chaos), using BLOSUM62-based TCRdist between CDR3 peptides within each V-J. Welch's t-statistics and random forest reduced 500 to 650 V-J features to around 14, which were used in a naive Bayes classifier (R e1071). Sample size was not statistically predetermined, and investigators were not blinded to group allocation. According to the paper, TCR Vbeta CDR3 sequencing was carried out on approximately 140 peripheral blood samples, which came from 40 to 45 ophthalmopathy, around 74 hyperthyroidism and some 17 progressor patients.

The chain is assembled from TRBV27 and TRBJ2-1; the junction holds 9 bases that match TRBD2. The receptor's source is a woman between 18 and 29 years old with Graves disease. Donor details come from another sample of the same person, matched by shared clones. Specimen: peripheral blood mononuclear cells (PBMCs), collected at new diagnosis, from a patient treated with antithyroid drugs. CDR3 protein: CASSLYRLAGPQLNF. Read as DNA, the sequence is TGTGCCAGCAGTTTATATAGGCTAGCGGGGCCCCAACTTAACTTC.